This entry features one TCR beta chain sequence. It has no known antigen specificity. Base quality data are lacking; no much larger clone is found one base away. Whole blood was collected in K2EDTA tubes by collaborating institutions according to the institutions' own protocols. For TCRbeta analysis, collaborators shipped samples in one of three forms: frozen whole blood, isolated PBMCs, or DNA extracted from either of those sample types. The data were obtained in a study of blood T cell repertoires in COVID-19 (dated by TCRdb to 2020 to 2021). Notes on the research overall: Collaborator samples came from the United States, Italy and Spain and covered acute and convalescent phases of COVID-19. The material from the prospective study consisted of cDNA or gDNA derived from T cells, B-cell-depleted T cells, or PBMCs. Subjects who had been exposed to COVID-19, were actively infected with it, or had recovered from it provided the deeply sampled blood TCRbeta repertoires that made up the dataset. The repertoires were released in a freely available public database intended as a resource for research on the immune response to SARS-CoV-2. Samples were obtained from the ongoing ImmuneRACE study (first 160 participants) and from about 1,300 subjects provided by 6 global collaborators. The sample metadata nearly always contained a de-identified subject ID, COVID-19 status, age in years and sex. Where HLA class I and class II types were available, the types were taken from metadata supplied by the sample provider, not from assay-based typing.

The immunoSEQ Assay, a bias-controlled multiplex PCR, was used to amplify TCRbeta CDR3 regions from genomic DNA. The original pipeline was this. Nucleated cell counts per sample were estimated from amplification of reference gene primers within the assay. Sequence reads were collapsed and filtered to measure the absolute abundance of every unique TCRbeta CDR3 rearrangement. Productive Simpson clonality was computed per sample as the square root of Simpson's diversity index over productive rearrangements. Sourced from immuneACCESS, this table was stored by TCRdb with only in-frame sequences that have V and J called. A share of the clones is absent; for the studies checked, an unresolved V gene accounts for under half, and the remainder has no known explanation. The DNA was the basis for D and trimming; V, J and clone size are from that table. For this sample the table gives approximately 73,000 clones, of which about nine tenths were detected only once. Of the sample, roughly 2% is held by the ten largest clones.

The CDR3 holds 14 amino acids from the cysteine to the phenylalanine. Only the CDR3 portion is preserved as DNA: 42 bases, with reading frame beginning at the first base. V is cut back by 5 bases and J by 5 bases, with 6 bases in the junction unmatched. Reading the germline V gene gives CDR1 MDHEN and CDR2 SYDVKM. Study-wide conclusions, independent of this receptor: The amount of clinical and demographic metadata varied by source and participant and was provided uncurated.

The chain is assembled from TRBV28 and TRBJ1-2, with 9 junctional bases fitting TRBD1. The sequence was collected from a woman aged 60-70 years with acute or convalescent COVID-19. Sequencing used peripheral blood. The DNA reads TGTGCCAGCAGTCTTCCCGGGACAGGGTATGGCTACACCTTC. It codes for CASSLPGTGYGYTF.